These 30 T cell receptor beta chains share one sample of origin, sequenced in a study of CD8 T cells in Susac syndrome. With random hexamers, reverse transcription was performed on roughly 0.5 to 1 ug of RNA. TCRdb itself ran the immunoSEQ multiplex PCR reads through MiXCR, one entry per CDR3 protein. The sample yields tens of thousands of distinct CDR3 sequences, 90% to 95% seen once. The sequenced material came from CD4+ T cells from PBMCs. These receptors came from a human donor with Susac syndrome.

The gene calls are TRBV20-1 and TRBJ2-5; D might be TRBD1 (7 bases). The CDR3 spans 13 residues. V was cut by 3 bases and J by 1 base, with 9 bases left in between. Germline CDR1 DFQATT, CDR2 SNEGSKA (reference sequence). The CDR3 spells CSASRGAQETQYF. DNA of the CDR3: TGCAGTGCTAGCAGGGGGGCCCAAGAGACCCAGTACTTC.

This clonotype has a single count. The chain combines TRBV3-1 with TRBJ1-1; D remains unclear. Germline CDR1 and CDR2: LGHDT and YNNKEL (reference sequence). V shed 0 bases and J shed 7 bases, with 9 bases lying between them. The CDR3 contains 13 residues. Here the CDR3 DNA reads TGTGCCAGCAGCCAAGATCTTCGGCGTGAAGCTTTCTTT. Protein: CASSQDLRREAFF.

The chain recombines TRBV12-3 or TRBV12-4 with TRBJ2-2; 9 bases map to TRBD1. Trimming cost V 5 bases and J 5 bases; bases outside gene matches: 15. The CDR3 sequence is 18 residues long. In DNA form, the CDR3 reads TGTGCCAGCAGTATACGCAAGGGACAGGGTTCGGGAACCGGGGAGCTGTTTTTT. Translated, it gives CASSIRKGQGSGTGELFF.

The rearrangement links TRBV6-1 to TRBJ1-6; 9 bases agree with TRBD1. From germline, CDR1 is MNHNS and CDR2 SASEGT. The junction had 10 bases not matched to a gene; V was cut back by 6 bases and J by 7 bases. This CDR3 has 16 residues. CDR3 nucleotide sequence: TGTGCCAGCAGAGGGACAGGGTTGAGGTTCAATTCACCCCTCCACTTT. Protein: CASRGTGLRFNSPLHF.

The CDR3 DNA is TGCAGCGCTGGGGATCTCAGGGAGGGCTACACCTTC. As protein: CSAGDLREGYTF. The chain recombines TRBV29-1 with TRBJ1-2; D is possibly TRBD1 (5 bases). The germline V gene encodes CDR1 SQVTM and CDR2 ANQGSEA. This CDR3 is built from 12 residues. Trimming took off 7 bases at V and 8 bases at J, with 17 bases between the two ends.

This CDR3 reads CASSQGAVYYGYTF. The CDR3 nucleotides read TGTGCCAGCAGTCAGGGGGCCGTTTACTATGGCTACACCTTC. J is TRBJ1-2 and V is TRBV25-1; 8 bases are shared with TRBD1. The V and J ends lost 5 bases and 3 bases, in that order; junction bases with no gene match: 5. Germline-derived CDR1 and CDR2 are MGHDK and SYGVNS. The CDR3 sequence is 14 residues long.

The CDR3 is CSVQIQGTGANVLTF. The CDR3 DNA reads TGCAGCGTTCAAATCCAGGGGACTGGGGCCAACGTCCTGACTTTC. The chain links TRBV29-1 to TRBJ2-6, with D perhaps TRBD1 (6 bases). This CDR3 comprises 15 residues. V was shortened by 5 bases and J by 2 bases, with 13 bases between the two germline ends. Germline V CDR1 and CDR2: SQVTM, ANQGSEA.

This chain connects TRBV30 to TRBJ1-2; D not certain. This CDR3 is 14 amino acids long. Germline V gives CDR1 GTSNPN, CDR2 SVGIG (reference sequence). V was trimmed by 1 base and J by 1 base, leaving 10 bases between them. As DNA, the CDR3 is TGTGCCTGGAGTGCTTCAGTGATTAACTATGGCTACACCTTC. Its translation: CAWSASVINYGYTF.

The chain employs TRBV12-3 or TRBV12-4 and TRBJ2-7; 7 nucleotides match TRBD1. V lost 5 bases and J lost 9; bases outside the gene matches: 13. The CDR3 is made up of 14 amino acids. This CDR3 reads CASSTGQAGLGQYF. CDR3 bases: TGTGCCAGCAGTACCGGACAGGCCGGCTTAGGGCAGTACTTC.

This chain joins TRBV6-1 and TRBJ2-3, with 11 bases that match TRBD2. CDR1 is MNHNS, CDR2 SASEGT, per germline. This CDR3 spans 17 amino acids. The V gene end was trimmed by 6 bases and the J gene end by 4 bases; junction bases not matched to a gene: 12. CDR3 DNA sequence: TGTGCCAGCAGATCACACTTTAGCGGGGGGGCCTCAGATACGCAGTATTTT. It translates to CASRSHFSGGASDTQYF.

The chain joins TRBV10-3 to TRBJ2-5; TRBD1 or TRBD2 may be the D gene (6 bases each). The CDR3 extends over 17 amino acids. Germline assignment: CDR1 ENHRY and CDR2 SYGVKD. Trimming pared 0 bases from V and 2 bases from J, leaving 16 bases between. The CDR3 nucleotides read TGTGCCATCAGTGAGTCGACAGCGGGTGGGACACAAGAGACCCAGTACTTC. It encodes CAISESTAGGTQETQYF.

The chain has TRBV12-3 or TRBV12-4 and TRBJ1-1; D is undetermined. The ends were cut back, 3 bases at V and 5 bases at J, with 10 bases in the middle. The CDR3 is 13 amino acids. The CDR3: CASSLNEGTEAFF. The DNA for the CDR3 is TGTGCCAGCAGTTTGAATGAAGGGACTGAAGCTTTCTTT.

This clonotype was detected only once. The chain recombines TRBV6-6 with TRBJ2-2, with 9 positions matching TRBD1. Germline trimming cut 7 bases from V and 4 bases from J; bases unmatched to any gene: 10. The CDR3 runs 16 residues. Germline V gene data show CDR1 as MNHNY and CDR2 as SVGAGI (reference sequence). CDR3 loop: CASTLDRGRVTGELFF. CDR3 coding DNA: TGTGCCAGCACCCTGGACAGGGGAAGAGTCACCGGGGAGCTGTTTTTT.

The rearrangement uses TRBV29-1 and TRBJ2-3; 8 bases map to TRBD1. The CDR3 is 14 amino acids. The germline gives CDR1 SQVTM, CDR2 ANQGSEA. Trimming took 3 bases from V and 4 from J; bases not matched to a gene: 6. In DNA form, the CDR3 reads TGCAGCGTTGAGGCGGCAGGGGGCGCAGATACGCAGTATTTT. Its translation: CSVEAAGGADTQYF.

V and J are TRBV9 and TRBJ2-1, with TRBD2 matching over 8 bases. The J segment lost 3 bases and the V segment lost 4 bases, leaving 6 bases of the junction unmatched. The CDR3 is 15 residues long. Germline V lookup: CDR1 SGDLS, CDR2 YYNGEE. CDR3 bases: TGTGCCAGCAGCCTCGGGACTAGAAACTACAATGAGCAGTTCTTC. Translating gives CASSLGTRNYNEQFF.

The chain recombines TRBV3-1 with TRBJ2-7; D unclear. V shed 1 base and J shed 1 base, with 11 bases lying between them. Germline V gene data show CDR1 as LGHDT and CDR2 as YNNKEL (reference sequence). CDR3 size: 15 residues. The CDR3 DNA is TGTGCCAGCAGCCAAGGATGGGATGCGTCCTACGAGCAGTACTTC. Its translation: CASSQGWDASYEQYF.

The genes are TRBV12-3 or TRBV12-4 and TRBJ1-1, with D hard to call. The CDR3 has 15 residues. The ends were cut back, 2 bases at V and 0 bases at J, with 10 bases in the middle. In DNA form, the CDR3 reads TGTGCCAGCAGTTTACTGGGAGGGATGAACACTGAAGCTTTCTTT. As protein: CASSLLGGMNTEAFF.

This CDR3 reads CSARDPVEDTQYF. The CDR3 nucleotides read TGCAGTGCTAGGGACCCCGTCGAGGATACGCAGTATTTT. V and J are TRBV20-1 and TRBJ2-3; D unclear. V was pared by 3 bases and J by 6 bases, with 13 bases between. Germline V gene lookup returns CDR1 DFQATT and CDR2 SNEGSKA (reference sequence). The CDR3 has 13 residues.

This chain's CDR3 is CASSLVISTNTEAFF. The CDR3 DNA follows: TGTGCCAGCAGCTTAGTCATTAGTACGAACACTGAAGCTTTCTTT. The chain links TRBV7-2 to TRBJ1-1; D remains unclear. CDR1 is SGHTA, CDR2 FQGNSA, per germline. Trimming took 1 base from V and 1 from J, leaving 10 bases between them. CDR3 size: 15 residues.

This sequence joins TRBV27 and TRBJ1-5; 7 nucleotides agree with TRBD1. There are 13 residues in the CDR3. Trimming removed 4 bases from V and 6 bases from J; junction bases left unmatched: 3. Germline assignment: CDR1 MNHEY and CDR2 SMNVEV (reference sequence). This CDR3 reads CASSSNRGQPQHF. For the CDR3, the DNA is TGTGCCAGCAGTTCGAACAGGGGTCAGCCCCAGCATTTT.

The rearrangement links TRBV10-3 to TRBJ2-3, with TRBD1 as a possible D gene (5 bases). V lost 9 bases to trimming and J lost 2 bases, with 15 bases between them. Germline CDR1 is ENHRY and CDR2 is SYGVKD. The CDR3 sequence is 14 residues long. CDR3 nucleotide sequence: TGTGCCATGGGCCAGGGTGGATTCACAGATACGCAGTATTTT. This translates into CAMGQGGFTDTQYF.

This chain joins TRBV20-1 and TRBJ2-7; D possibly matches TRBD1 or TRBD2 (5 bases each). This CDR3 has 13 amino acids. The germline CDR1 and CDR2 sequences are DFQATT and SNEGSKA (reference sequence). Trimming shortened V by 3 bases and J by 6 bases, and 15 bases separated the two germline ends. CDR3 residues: CSARSGRMSEQYF. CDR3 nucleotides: TGCAGTGCTAGGTCAGGGAGAATGAGCGAGCAGTACTTC.

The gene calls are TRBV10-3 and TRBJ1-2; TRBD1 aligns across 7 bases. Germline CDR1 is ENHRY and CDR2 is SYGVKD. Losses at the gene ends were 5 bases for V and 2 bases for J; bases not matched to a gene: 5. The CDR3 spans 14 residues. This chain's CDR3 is CAISTGTANYGYTF. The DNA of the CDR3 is TGTGCCATCAGTACCGGGACAGCGAACTATGGCTACACCTTC.

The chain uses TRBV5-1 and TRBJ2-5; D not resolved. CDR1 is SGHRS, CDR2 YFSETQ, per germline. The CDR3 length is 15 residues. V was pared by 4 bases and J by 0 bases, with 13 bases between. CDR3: CASSPGPSYQETQYF. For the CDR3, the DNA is TGCGCCAGCAGCCCCGGACCATCGTACCAAGAGACCCAGTACTTC.

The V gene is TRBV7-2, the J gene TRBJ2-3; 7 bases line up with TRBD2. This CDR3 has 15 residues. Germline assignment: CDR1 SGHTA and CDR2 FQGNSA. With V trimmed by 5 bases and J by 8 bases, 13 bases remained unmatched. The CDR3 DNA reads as TGTGCCAGCAGCCTCATAGCGGGTTTGGGGGGTACGCAGTATTTT. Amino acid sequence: CASSLIAGLGGTQYF. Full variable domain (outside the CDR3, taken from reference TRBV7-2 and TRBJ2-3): GAGVSQSPSNKVTEKGKDVELRCDPISGHTALYWYRQSLGQGLEFLIYFQGNSAPDKSGLPSDRFSAERTGGSVSTLTIQRTQQEDSAVYLCASSLIAGLGGTQYFGPGTRLTVL.

In DNA form, the CDR3 reads TGTGCCAGGCGGGGGGTAGGGTATGGCTACACCTTC. It translates to CARRGVGYGYTF. The genes are TRBV30 and TRBJ1-2; D perhaps matches TRBD1 (5 bases). The CDR3 runs 12 residues. Trimming took 8 bases from V and 5 from J, leaving 15 bases between them. Germline V CDR1 and CDR2: GTSNPN, SVGIG (reference sequence).

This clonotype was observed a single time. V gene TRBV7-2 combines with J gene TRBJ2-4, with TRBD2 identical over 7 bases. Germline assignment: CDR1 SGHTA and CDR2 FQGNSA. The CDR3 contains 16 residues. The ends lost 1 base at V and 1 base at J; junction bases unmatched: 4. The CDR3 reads CASSLVGGVAKNIQYF. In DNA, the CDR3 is TGTGCCAGCAGCTTAGTTGGGGGGGTGGCCAAAAACATTCAGTACTTC.

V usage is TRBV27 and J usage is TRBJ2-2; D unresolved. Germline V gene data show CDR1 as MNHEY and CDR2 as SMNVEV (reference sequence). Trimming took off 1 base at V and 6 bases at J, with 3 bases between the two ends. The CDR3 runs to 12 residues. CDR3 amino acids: CASSLWSGELFF. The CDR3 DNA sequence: TGTGCCAGCAGTTTATGGTCCGGGGAGCTGTTTTTT.

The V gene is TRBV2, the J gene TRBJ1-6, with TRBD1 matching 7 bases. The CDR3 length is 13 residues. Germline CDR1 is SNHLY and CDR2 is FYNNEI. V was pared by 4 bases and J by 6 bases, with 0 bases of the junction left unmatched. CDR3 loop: CASSGQGNSPLHF. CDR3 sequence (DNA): TGTGCCAGCAGTGGACAGGGTAATTCACCCCTCCACTTT.

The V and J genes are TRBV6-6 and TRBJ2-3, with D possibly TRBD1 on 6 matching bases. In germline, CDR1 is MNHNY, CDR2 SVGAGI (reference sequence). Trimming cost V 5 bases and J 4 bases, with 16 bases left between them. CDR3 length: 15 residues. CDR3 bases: TGTGCCAGCAGTACCCCACAGGGTCAGGCAGATACGCAGTATTTT. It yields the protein CASSTPQGQADTQYF.